This T cell receptor beta chain was recorded in a study of CD8 T cells in cerebrospinal fluid in Alzheimer's disease. Neurodegeneration in patients was confirmed with biomarkers including neurofilament, amyloid-beta and tau. Live CSF cells were sorted with a live/dead marker for droplet-based sequencing. TCRdb reprocessed the 10x single-cell sequencing reads and stores each CDR3 protein as one record, lacking DNA. The repertoire table contains around 850 distinct CDR3 sequences. The CDR3 length is 14 residues. Looked up from germline, CDR1 is DFQATT and CDR2 is SNEGSKA (reference sequence). Frequency places this clonotype as large.

The sample comprised cerebrospinal fluid. The source of this sequence is a human donor with Parkinson's disease. The rearrangement uses TRBV20-1 and TRBJ2-1. The CDR3 loop is CSARDKVSYNEQFF.